The rows below give T cell receptor beta chains drawn from one sample of a study of blood T cell repertoires in COVID-19. Profiled with immunoSEQ multiplex PCR; TCRdb holds only in-frame clones, not every one. Among about 220,000 clones listed, 70% to 85% were seen once. The sequencing input was PBMCs or T cells enriched from blood (not recorded which). These receptor sequences come from a woman aged 55-70 years who had recovered from COVID-19. Each CDR3 is given with its conserved first and last residue. The D gene is left open where the match is weak. Size is omitted from some rows. Given values are once, few, many or a class for expanded clones.

j_call clone_size d_call v_call cdr3_nt cdr3_aa
TRBJ1-5 NA NA TRBV7-2 TGTGCCAGCAGCTTCCGTAGCAATCAGCCCCAGCATTTT CASSFRSNQPQHF
TRBJ1-2 NA NA TRBV28 TGTGCCAGCAGGCAGGGGTTATGGAATGGCTACACCTTC CASRQGLWNGYTF
TRBJ2-5 NA TRBD1 TRBV19 TGTGCCAGTAGTATGACAGGGGGCAGTGGGGAGACCCAGTACTTC CASSMTGGSGETQYF
TRBJ2-1 NA TRBD2 TRBV5-1 TGCGCCACTAGACTAGCGGGAGTCGAAGAGCAGTTCTTC CATRLAGVEEQFF
TRBJ1-2 NA NA TRBV6-5 TGTGCCAGCAGGCAAACATTAGGGGATTCCTATGGCTACACCTTC CASRQTLGDSYGYTF
TRBJ2-5 NA NA TRBV3-1/TRBV3-2 TGTGCCAGCAGCCAAGACGTGAGAGAGACCCAGTACTTC CASSQDVRETQYF
TRBJ1-3 NA NA TRBV19 TGTGCCAGCATTGGAAACACCATATATTTT CASIGNTIYF
TRBJ1-1 NA TRBD1 TRBV20-1 TGCAGTGCTAGTCCGGCCACAGGGGACACTGAAGCTTTCTTT CSASPATGDTEAFF
TRBJ1-3 NA TRBD1 TRBV3-1/TRBV3-2 TGTGCCAGCAGCAGAGGACAGGGCTCTGGAAACACCATATATTTT CASSRGQGSGNTIYF
TRBJ2-2 NA TRBD1 TRBV25-1 TGTGCCAGCGGGGGGGACAGGGGGTCCGGGGAGCTGTTTTTT CASGGDRGSGELFF
TRBJ2-1 NA TRBD2 TRBV9 TGTGCCAGCAGCGTAGGGGTAGCGGGTTATTACAATGAGCAGTTCTTC CASSVGVAGYYNEQFF
TRBJ2-5 NA TRBD1 TRBV9 TGTGCCAGCAGCAGAGGACAGGGCGAGGGAAAGACCCAGTACTTC CASSRGQGEGKTQYF
TRBJ1-1 NA TRBD1 TRBV6-6 TGTGCCAGCAGTTTGATGGCAGGGGGCGCTGGGACTGAAGCTTTCTTT CASSLMAGGAGTEAFF
TRBJ2-2 NA NA TRBV19 TGTGCCAGTAGTATAGACAGGAACACCGGGGAGCTGTTTTTT CASSIDRNTGELFF
TRBJ2-5 NA NA TRBV5-1 TGCGCCAGCACCCTAGAAGCTCTTCTGTCGGAGACCCAGTACTTC CASTLEALLSETQYF
TRBJ2-1 few TRBD2 TRBV2 TGTGCCAGCAGTGAAGCGCTTAGGACTAGCGGGTCGAACAATGAGCAGTTCTTC CASSEALRTSGSNNEQFF
TRBJ2-1 few TRBD2 TRBV5-1 TGCGCCAGCAGTAGTGCTAGCGGCAACAATGAGCAGTTCTTC CASSSASGNNEQFF
TRBJ2-5 NA NA TRBV25-1 TGTGCCAGCAGTGAATGGCGGGCGGGGGAGACCCAGTACTTC CASSEWRAGETQYF
TRBJ2-5 NA TRBD1 TRBV4-3 TGCGCCAGCAGCCAAGATAGGACAGGGGGCCGAGAGACCCAGTACTTC CASSQDRTGGRETQYF
TRBJ1-6 NA TRBD1 TRBV7-9 TGTGCCAGCAGCCCCCGGACAGGGATGGATTCACCCCTCCACTTT CASSPRTGMDSPLHF
TRBJ2-5 NA NA TRBV5-1 TGCGCCAGCAGCCCCGTGGGCTCGGAGACCCAGTACTTC CASSPVGSETQYF
TRBJ2-3 NA NA TRBV18 TGTGCCAGCTCACCGGACAGAGCTAGCACAGATACGCAGTATTTT CASSPDRASTDTQYF
TRBJ1-4 NA TRBD1 TRBV19 TGTGCCAGTATGGGCCTGGACAGGGGGTACGAAAAACTGTTTTTT CASMGLDRGYEKLFF
TRBJ2-3 NA NA TRBV9 TGTGCCAGCAGCGTCAAACCCGGGACCGAGGGGGGCACAGATACGCAGTATTTT CASSVKPGTEGGTDTQYF
TRBJ2-1 NA NA TRBV5-1 TGCGCCAGCAGCTTGAGACAGGTATACAATGAGCAGTTCTTC CASSLRQVYNEQFF
TRBJ1-1 NA NA TRBV14 TGTGCCAGCAGCCAAGCTACGGGGACTGAAGCTTTCTTT CASSQATGTEAFF
TRBJ2-5 NA TRBD2 TRBV3-1/TRBV3-2 TGTGCCAGCAGCCATCGGACTAGCGGGACTAGGGAGACCCAGTACTTC CASSHRTSGTRETQYF
TRBJ1-3 once NA TRBV6-5 TGTGCCAGCAGTTACTCGGTCCCCAGGGAAAACACCATATATTTT CASSYSVPRENTIYF
TRBJ1-4 NA NA TRBV29-1 TGCAGCGTTGAAGGGCAATATAATGAAAAACTGTTTTTT CSVEGQYNEKLFF
TRBJ2-3 NA TRBD2 TRBV7-9 TGTGCCAGCAGCGCCGGGACTAGCATCGCAGATACGCAGTATTTT CASSAGTSIADTQYF
TRBJ2-3 NA TRBD2 TRBV7-2 TGTGCCAGCAGCGCCTTTGGACTAGCGGGAGAGGCAGATACGCAGTATTTT CASSAFGLAGEADTQYF
TRBJ2-3 NA TRBD2 TRBV9 TGTGCCAGCAGCGTAGCTACTGGGACTAGCCGACTAATCACAGATACGCAGTATTTT CASSVATGTSRLITDTQYF
TRBJ2-7 NA NA TRBV9 TGTGCCAGCAGCGGCCTCATTGAGGTAGACGAGCAGTACTTC CASSGLIEVDEQYF
TRBJ1-3 NA TRBD1 TRBV6-5 TGTGCCAGCAGTTCCTACAGGGGTTCTGGAAACACCATATATTTT CASSSYRGSGNTIYF
TRBJ2-3 NA NA TRBV19 TGTGCCAGTAGTATGAGGTCAGGGGGGCTAGAAGAAGATACGCAGTATTTT CASSMRSGGLEEDTQYF
TRBJ2-7 NA TRBD1 TRBV19 TGTGCCAGTGGGGGCAACCGGGACAGGGACGACGAGCAGTACTTC CASGGNRDRDDEQYF
TRBJ2-3 NA NA TRBV5-1 TGCGCCAGCAGCCCAAGCACAGATACGCAGTATTTT CASSPSTDTQYF
TRBJ2-7 NA NA TRBV18 TGTGCCAGCTCACGTACCCTGGACAGCTACGAGCAGTACTTC CASSRTLDSYEQYF
TRBJ1-1 NA NA TRBV7-6 TGTGCCAGCAGCGGAGGGAGAGCGACTGAAGCTTTCTTT CASSGGRATEAFF
TRBJ1-1 NA NA TRBV12-5 TGTGCTAGTGGTCTCCGGAAAGGGGCAGGAAACACTGAAGCTTTCTTT CASGLRKGAGNTEAFF
TRBJ1-5 NA NA TRBV5-8 TGTGCCAGCAGCCCGTTTCGCGGCCAGGGTTTAAGCAATCAGCCCCAGCATTTT CASSPFRGQGLSNQPQHF
TRBJ2-5 NA NA TRBV15 TGTGCCACCAGCAGGGCCCGGGACCAAGAGACCCAGTACTTC CATSRARDQETQYF